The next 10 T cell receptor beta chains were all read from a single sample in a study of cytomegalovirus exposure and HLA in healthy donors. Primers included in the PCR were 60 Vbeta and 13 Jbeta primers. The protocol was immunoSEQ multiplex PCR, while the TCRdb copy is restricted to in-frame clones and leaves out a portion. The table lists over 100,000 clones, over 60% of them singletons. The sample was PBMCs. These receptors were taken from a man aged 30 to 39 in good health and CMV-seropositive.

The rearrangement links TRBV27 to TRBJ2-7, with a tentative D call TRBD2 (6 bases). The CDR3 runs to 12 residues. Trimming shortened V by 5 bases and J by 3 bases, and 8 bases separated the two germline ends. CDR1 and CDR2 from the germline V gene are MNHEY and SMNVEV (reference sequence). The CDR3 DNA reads TGTGCCAGCAGTCCCGGGGGCTACGAGCAGTACTTC. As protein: CASSPGGYEQYF.

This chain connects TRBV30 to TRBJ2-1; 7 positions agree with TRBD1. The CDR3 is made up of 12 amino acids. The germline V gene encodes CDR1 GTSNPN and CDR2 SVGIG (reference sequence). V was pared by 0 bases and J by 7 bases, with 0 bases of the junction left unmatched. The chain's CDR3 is CAWSVQGNEQFF. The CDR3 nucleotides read TGTGCCTGGAGTGTACAGGGGAATGAGCAGTTCTTC.

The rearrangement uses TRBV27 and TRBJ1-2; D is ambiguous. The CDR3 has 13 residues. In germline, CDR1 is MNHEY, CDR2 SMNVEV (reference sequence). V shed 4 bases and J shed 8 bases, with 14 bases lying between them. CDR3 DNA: TGTGCCAGCAGTTGGTCCCTAACTAGCGGCTACACCTTC. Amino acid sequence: CASSWSLTSGYTF.

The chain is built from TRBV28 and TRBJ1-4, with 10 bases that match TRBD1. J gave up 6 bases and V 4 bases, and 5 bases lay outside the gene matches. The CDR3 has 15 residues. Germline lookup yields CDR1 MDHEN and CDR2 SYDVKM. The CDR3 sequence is CASSSTDRGYEKLFF. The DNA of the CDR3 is TGTGCCAGCAGTTCCACGGACAGGGGGTATGAAAAACTGTTTTTT.

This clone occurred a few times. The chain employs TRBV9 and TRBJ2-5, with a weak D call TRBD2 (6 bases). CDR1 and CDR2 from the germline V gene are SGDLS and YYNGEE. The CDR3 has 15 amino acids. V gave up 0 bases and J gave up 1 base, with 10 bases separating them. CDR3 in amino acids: CASSVAGLLQETQYF. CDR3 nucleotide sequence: TGTGCCAGCAGCGTAGCGGGACTCCTCCAAGAGACCCAGTACTTC.

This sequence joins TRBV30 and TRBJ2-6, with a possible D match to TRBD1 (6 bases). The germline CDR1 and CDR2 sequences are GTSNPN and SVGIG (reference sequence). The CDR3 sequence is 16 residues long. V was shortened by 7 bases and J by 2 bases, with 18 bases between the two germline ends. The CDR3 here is CASNRIAGAGANVLTF. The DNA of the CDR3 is TGTGCCTCCAACAGGATTGCAGGGGCTGGGGCCAACGTCCTGACTTTC.

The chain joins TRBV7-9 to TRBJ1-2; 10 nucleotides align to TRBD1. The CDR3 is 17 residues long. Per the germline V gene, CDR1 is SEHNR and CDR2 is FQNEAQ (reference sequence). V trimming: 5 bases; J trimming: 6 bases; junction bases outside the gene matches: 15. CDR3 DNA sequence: TGTGCCAGCAGCCTAAACCGGGACAGGGGATTGAGCGATGGCTACACCTTC. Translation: CASSLNRDRGLSDGYTF.

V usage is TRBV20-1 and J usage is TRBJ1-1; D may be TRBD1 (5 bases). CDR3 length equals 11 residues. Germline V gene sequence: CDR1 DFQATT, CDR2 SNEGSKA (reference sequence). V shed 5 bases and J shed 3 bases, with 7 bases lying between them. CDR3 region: CSARGDTEAFF. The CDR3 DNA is TGCAGTGCTCGGGGGGACACTGAAGCTTTCTTT.

Written as DNA, the CDR3 is TGTGCCAGCAGCCTCGGGTGGACAGGAGGAAACTATGGCTACACCTTC. Translated: CASSLGWTGGNYGYTF. The chain couples TRBV4-2 to TRBJ1-2; 7 bases line up with TRBD1. J was trimmed by 2 bases and V by 4 bases; bases with no gene match: 10. The CDR3 totals 16 residues. Looked up from germline, CDR1 is LGHNA and CDR2 is YNFKEQ.

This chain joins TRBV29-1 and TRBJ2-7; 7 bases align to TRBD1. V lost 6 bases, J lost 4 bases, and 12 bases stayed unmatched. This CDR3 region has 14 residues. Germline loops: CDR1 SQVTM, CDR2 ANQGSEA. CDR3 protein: CSVERTGASYEQYF. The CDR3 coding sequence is TGCAGCGTCGAGCGGACAGGAGCCAGTTACGAGCAGTACTTC.